The 15 T cell receptor beta chains listed next were all sequenced from one sample in a study of cytomegalovirus exposure and HLA in healthy donors. Measured with immunoSEQ multiplex PCR; TCRdb has only the in-frame clones, and not every one. The sample holds about 21,000 clones, 97% seen once. The source material was PBMCs. These receptors came from a man aged 30 to 39 in good health and CMV-seropositive.

This clone was seen a handful of times. The chain couples TRBV5-1 to TRBJ2-1; perhaps TRBD2 as D (6 bases). V dropped 1 base and J dropped 3 bases, with 8 bases sitting between them. The V gene's germline CDR1 is SGHRS and CDR2 YFSETQ. The CDR3 runs 14 residues. The CDR3 coding sequence is TGCGCCAGCAGCTTGAGCGGGTACTACAATGAGCAGTTCTTC. As protein: CASSLSGYYNEQFF.

V and J are TRBV28 and TRBJ1-2; D call uncertain. The CDR3 loop spans 12 amino acids. The V end lost 4 bases, the J end lost 6 bases, and 9 bases lay between the germline ends. Germline-derived CDR1 and CDR2 are MDHEN and SYDVKM. DNA for the CDR3: TGTGCCAGCAGTTCCCTACCCCATGGCTACACCTTC. Protein sequence: CASSSLPHGYTF.

The chain links TRBV4-1 to TRBJ2-2, with TRBD2 matching 9 bases. J lost 0 bases, V lost 3 bases, and 11 bases had no gene match. The CDR3 extends over 19 amino acids. CDR1 and CDR2 from the germline V gene are MGHRA and YSYEKL. This CDR3 reads CASSQAMGGLATNTGELFF. CDR3 nucleotides: TGCGCCAGCAGCCAGGCCATGGGGGGACTAGCTACGAACACCGGGGAGCTGTTTTTT.

The gene calls are TRBV29-1 and TRBJ1-1, with 8 nucleotides matching TRBD1. The germline V gene encodes CDR1 SQVTM and CDR2 ANQGSEA. This CDR3 is built from 15 residues. V lost 5 bases to trimming and J lost 1 base; unmatched junction nucleotides: 9. The CDR3 bases are TGCAGCGTTTACAGCAGGGGGCGAGGGAACACTGAAGCTTTCTTT. Its translation: CSVYSRGRGNTEAFF.

This chain's CDR3 is CASSRQGWGGDTQYF. For the CDR3, the DNA is TGTGCCAGCAGTCGACAGGGGTGGGGGGGAGATACGCAGTATTTT. The V and J genes are TRBV2 and TRBJ2-3; D is perhaps TRBD1 (8 bases). CDR1 is SNHLY, CDR2 FYNNEI, per germline. The CDR3 length is 15 residues. Trimming cost V 5 bases and J 5 bases, with 17 bases left between them.

V usage is TRBV7-9 and J usage is TRBJ2-2; D call uncertain. Per the germline V gene, CDR1 is SEHNR and CDR2 is FQNEAQ (reference sequence). The CDR3 covers 15 residues. The V and J ends lost 8 bases and 7 bases respectively, with 20 bases between them. The CDR3 region has the DNA TGTGCCAGCTCTACGACCAAGAGGAGTGTCGGGGAGCTGTTTTTT. Its protein is CASSTTKRSVGELFF.

The chain employs TRBV28 and TRBJ2-7, with TRBD2 as a possible D gene (6 bases). The germline gives CDR1 MDHEN, CDR2 SYDVKM. This CDR3 has 13 amino acids. V was trimmed by 10 bases and J by 5 bases, leaving 18 bases between them. The CDR3 DNA follows: TGTGCCATCCAGGCACTAGCCCCCGACGAGCAGTACTTC. Translating it yields CAIQALAPDEQYF.

The chain carries TRBV19 and TRBJ1-1; 7 bases align to TRBD1. The V gene's germline CDR1 is LNHDA and CDR2 SQIVND (reference sequence). This CDR3 has 15 residues. J gave up 1 base and V 1 base, and 3 bases lay outside the gene matches. CDR3 sequence (DNA): TGTGCCAGTAGTATAGCCTACAGGGGGAACACTGAAGCTTTCTTT. It translates to CASSIAYRGNTEAFF.

DNA of the CDR3: TGCGCCAGCACCCGGGACAACCTAAACACCGGGGAGCTGTTTTTT. Protein: CASTRDNLNTGELFF. The genes are TRBV5-1 and TRBJ2-2, with a possible D match to TRBD1 (6 bases). The CDR3 consists of 15 residues. Germline values: CDR1 SGHRS, CDR2 YFSETQ. Trimming cost V 6 bases and J 2 bases, with 14 bases left between them.

The rearrangement links TRBV5-1 to TRBJ2-4, with a weak D call TRBD2 (5 bases). The germline V and J ends were trimmed by 0 bases and 2 bases, with 21 bases remaining between them. This CDR3 has 19 amino acids. The germline V gene encodes CDR1 SGHRS and CDR2 YFSETQ. In DNA form, the CDR3 reads TGCGCCAGCAGCTTGGCCGTGGGAGTGGGAGTAGGGACCAAAAACATTCAGTACTTC. Amino acid sequence: CASSLAVGVGVGTKNIQYF.

This chain links TRBV11-2 with TRBJ2-7, with a possible D match to TRBD2 (5 bases). The CDR3 runs 13 residues. CDR1 and CDR2 from the germline V gene are SGHAT and FQNNGV. Trimming left V 5 bases short and J 6 bases short, with 14 bases between. The CDR3 nucleotides read TGTGCCAGCAGCGGGCGGTGGGCGGGCGAGCAGTACTTC. This sequence encodes CASSGRWAGEQYF. Full variable domain (rest looked up from reference TRBV11-2 and TRBJ2-7): EAGVAQSPRYKIIEKRQSVAFWCNPISGHATLYWYQQILGQGPKLLIQFQNNGVVDDSQLPKDRFSAERLKGVDSTLKIQPAKLEDSAVYLCASSGRWAGEQYFGPGTRLTVT.

This chain joins TRBV5-1 and TRBJ1-2; TRBD1 matches at 7 bases. V was pared by 2 bases and J by 8 bases, with 6 bases of the junction left unmatched. This CDR3 is built from 13 residues. Germline CDR1 SGHRS, CDR2 YFSETQ. The CDR3 DNA is TGCGCCAGCAGCTTTGGAACAGGGGAAGGCTACACCTTC. This sequence encodes CASSFGTGEGYTF.

The chain carries TRBV7-2 and TRBJ2-3; 11 positions agree with TRBD2. CDR1 and CDR2 from the germline V gene are SGHTA and FQGNSA. The junction had 4 bases not matched to a gene; V was cut back by 8 bases and J by 3 bases. The CDR3 length is 14 residues. The CDR3 reads CASRLAGGTDTQYF. DNA for the CDR3: TGTGCCAGCCGTTTAGCGGGAGGGACAGATACGCAGTATTTT.

The chain employs TRBV5-1 and TRBJ2-1; 9 nucleotides align to TRBD2. J was trimmed by 8 bases and V by 2 bases; bases with no gene match: 11. The germline gives CDR1 SGHRS, CDR2 YFSETQ. CDR3 length: 16 amino acids. For the CDR3, the DNA is TGCGCCAGCAGCTTACTGAGGACTAGCGCCGACCATGAGCAGTTCTTC. This gives the protein CASSLLRTSADHEQFF.

The rearrangement joins TRBV23-1 to TRBJ2-7, with TRBD1 matching 8 bases. TRBV23-1 is labeled an ORF, and its function is uncertain. The CDR3 has 15 amino acids. The ends lost 5 bases at V and 3 bases at J; junction bases unmatched: 9. The CDR3 sequence is CASSDRDRSHYEQYF. DNA of the CDR3: TGCGCCAGCAGTGACCGGGACAGGTCACACTACGAGCAGTACTTC.